This entry lists 20 T cell receptor beta chains sequenced from one sample in a study of PD-L1 blockade in urothelial cancer. The time point is: pretreatment peripheral blood. The data were produced by immunoSEQ multiplex PCR, yet TCRdb's version contains in-frame clones alone and is incomplete. This sample has 95,000 or so clones; around 86% occur once, and the top ten carry about 2%. The input for sequencing was PBMCs, taken around atezolizumab (anti-PD-L1) treatment. These receptors came from a man between 60 and 75 years old with urothelial cancer.

J is TRBJ1-2 and V is TRBV28, with 7 bases matching TRBD1. V lost 1 base and J lost 13; bases outside the gene matches: 9. This CDR3 has 13 amino acids. Germline V gives CDR1 MDHEN, CDR2 SYDVKM. The CDR3 protein is CASSLLGRQGGTF. DNA of the CDR3: TGTGCCAGCAGTTTATTAGGGAGACAGGGTGGCACCTTC.

The chain has TRBV7-3 and TRBJ2-3, with 12 positions matching TRBD2. CDR1 SGHTA and CDR2 FQGTGA come from the germline V gene. The trim removed 2 bases at V and 5 bases at J, leaving 5 bases unmatched. This CDR3 is 16 amino acids long. For the CDR3, the DNA is TGTGCCAGCAGCTTATCTGGACTAGCGGGGCTAGATACGCAGTATTTT. As protein: CASSLSGLAGLDTQYF.

V gene TRBV7-6 combines with J gene TRBJ1-1, with D possibly TRBD1 on 6 matching bases. The CDR3 extends over 14 amino acids. V was cut by 5 bases and J by 4 bases, with 14 bases left in between. CDR1 and CDR2 from the germline V gene are SGHVS and FNYEAQ. The CDR3 DNA sequence: TGTGCCAGCAGCCAACAGGGTAGTTTCACTGAAGCTTTCTTT. Translated, it gives CASSQQGSFTEAFF.

This chain uses TRBV18 with TRBJ2-3; 12 positions agree with TRBD2. This CDR3 spans 15 amino acids. J lost 1 base, V lost 4 bases, and 0 bases had no gene match. Germline CDR1 and CDR2: KGHSH and LQKENI. CDR3 nucleotides: TGTGCCAGCTCACGGACTAGCGGGGGCACAGATACGCAGTATTTT. It codes for CASSRTSGGTDTQYF.

This chain connects TRBV7-8 to TRBJ1-5, with a possible D match to TRBD1 (5 bases). CDR1 and CDR2 (germline): SGHVS, FQNEAQ. Deletions cut 4 bases from V and 6 bases from J, with 19 bases between. The CDR3 runs 16 residues. The CDR3: CASSSTGGGNSQPQHF. DNA for the CDR3: TGTGCCAGCAGCTCCACCGGGGGGGGTAATAGTCAGCCCCAGCATTTT.

This rearrangement joins TRBV30 to TRBJ1-3; D may be TRBD1 (5 bases). CDR3 length equals 14 residues. Trimming pared 1 base from V and 7 bases from J, leaving 14 bases between. Germline V lookup: CDR1 GTSNPN, CDR2 SVGIG (reference sequence). The CDR3 loop is CAWSGKAGRNTIYF. The CDR3 DNA follows: TGTGCCTGGAGTGGGAAGGCGGGGCGGAACACCATATATTTT.

This sequence joins TRBV18 and TRBJ1-6; tentative D call: TRBD1 (5 bases). V was trimmed by 6 bases and J by 7 bases, leaving 10 bases between them. The CDR3 totals 13 residues. From germline, CDR1 is KGHSH and CDR2 LQKENI. The CDR3 sequence is CASSRGSNSPLHF. As DNA, the CDR3 is TGTGCCAGCTCGCGGGGGTCCAATTCACCCCTCCACTTT.

The V and J genes are TRBV6-6 and TRBJ2-1; 10 positions agree with TRBD2. There are 14 residues in the CDR3. V lost 5 bases to trimming and J lost 7 bases; unmatched junction nucleotides: 5. Germline V gene lookup returns CDR1 MNHNY and CDR2 SVGAGI (reference sequence). CDR3 in amino acids: CASSLAGVVNEQFF. In DNA form, the CDR3 reads TGTGCCAGCAGTCTAGCGGGGGTGGTAAATGAGCAGTTCTTC.

The J gene is TRBJ1-1, the V gene TRBV28, with a tentative D call TRBD1 (5 bases). Germline CDR1 MDHEN, CDR2 SYDVKM. V was cut by 1 base and J by 6 bases, with 12 bases left in between. The CDR3 runs to 14 residues. CDR3 sequence: CASSLSLQGAEAFF. In DNA, the CDR3 is TGTGCCAGCAGTTTATCCCTTCAGGGCGCTGAAGCTTTCTTT. The full variable domain, with the rest looked up from reference TRBV28 and TRBJ1-1, is DVKVTQSSRYLVKRTGEKVFLECVQDMDHENMFWYRQDPGLGLRLIYFSYDVKMKEKGDIPEGYSVSREKKERFSLILESASTNQTSMYLCASSLSLQGAEAFFGQGTRLTVV.

The chain carries TRBV19 and TRBJ2-7; 9 bases line up with TRBD1. Germline lookup yields CDR1 LNHDA and CDR2 SQIVND (reference sequence). V lost 5 bases, J lost 3 bases, and 8 bases stayed unmatched. The CDR3 is 15 amino acids. The CDR3: CASSSTGGAIYEQYF. In nucleotides, the CDR3 is TGTGCCAGTAGTTCAACAGGGGGCGCGATCTACGAGCAGTACTTC.

The chain recombines TRBV6-6 with TRBJ2-5; maybe TRBD1 (5 bases). The germline gives CDR1 MNHNY, CDR2 SVGAGI (reference sequence). V was clipped by 6 bases and J by 1 base, with 12 bases between them. This CDR3 is built from 14 residues. CDR3 in amino acids: CASSQGWFQETQYF. In DNA, the CDR3 is TGTGCCAGCAGCCAGGGTTGGTTCCAAGAGACCCAGTACTTC.

The J gene is TRBJ1-5, the V gene TRBV15; 8 positions match TRBD1. Per germline, CDR1 LNHNV and CDR2 YYDKDF (reference sequence). Germline trimming cut 8 bases from V and 5 bases from J; bases unmatched to any gene: 5. The CDR3 sequence is 13 residues long. The CDR3 coding sequence is TGTGCCACCGCAGGGGGCCGGGATCAGCCCCAGCATTTT. Translation gives CATAGGRDQPQHF.

The chain employs TRBV7-2 and TRBJ1-4; D is undetermined. CDR1 and CDR2 from the germline V gene are SGHTA and FQGNSA. Trimming stripped 7 bases from V and 0 bases from J, with 12 bases between. The CDR3 consists of 15 residues. This chain's CDR3 is CASTLLHATNEKLFF. CDR3 nucleotides: TGTGCCAGCACCCTATTGCACGCAACTAATGAAAAACTGTTTTTT.

CDR3: CASSEGQGDSNQPQHF. The CDR3 nucleotides read TGCGCCAGCAGCGAGGGACAGGGCGATAGCAATCAGCCCCAGCATTTT. V gene TRBV5-1 combines with J gene TRBJ1-5; 9 bases are a match to TRBD1. The CDR3 consists of 16 residues. V was pared by 4 bases and J by 0 bases, with 5 bases of the junction left unmatched. Germline V CDR1 and CDR2: SGHRS, YFSETQ.

The V call is TRBV9, the J call TRBJ1-5; 8 bases agree with TRBD1. This CDR3 contains 14 residues. Losses at the gene ends were 2 bases for V and 5 bases for J; bases not matched to a gene: 3. Looked up from germline, CDR1 is SGDLS and CDR2 is YYNGEE. The CDR3 is CASSVQGADQPQHF. CDR3 nucleotide sequence: TGTGCCAGCAGCGTCCAGGGGGCCGATCAGCCCCAGCATTTT. Variable domain in full (rest from reference TRBV9 and TRBJ1-5): DSGVTQTPKHLITATGQRVTLRCSPRSGDLSVYWYQQSLDQGLQFLIQYYNGEERAKGNILERFSAQQFPDLHSELNLSSLELGDSALYFCASSVQGADQPQHFGDGTRLSIL.

The genes are TRBV10-2 and TRBJ2-7, with 9 bases that match TRBD2. The CDR3 totals 14 residues. Trimming at V came to 6 bases and at J to 3 bases, leaving 6 bases not matched to a gene. CDR1 is WSHSY and CDR2 is SAAADI in the germline V gene. CDR3 loop: CASRLAGAIYEQYF. CDR3 bases: TGCGCCAGCAGGTTAGCGGGAGCGATCTACGAGCAGTACTTC.

CDR3 sequence: CASNTGYGYTF. The CDR3 DNA reads TGTGCCAGCAATACAGGGTATGGCTACACCTTC. The chain links TRBV19 to TRBJ1-2; weak D call: TRBD1 (6 bases). This CDR3 has 11 amino acids. V lost 9 bases to trimming and J lost 5 bases, with 10 bases between them. Germline V CDR1 and CDR2: LNHDA, SQIVND (reference sequence).

In this sample, this clone turned up many times. The chain recombines TRBV2 with TRBJ1-2; 7 nucleotides agree with TRBD1. Looked up from germline, CDR1 is SNHLY and CDR2 is FYNNEI. The CDR3 sequence is 14 residues long. V lost 5 bases, J lost 7 bases, and 10 bases stayed unmatched. The CDR3 DNA reads as TGTGCCAGCAGTTACAAACAGGGGAGCTTTGGCTACACCTTC. Translated: CASSYKQGSFGYTF.

The chain is built from TRBV7-8 and TRBJ1-5; unclear D gene. The V end was cut by 5 bases, the J end by 1 base, with 9 bases between. The CDR3 is made up of 14 amino acids. Germline CDR1 SGHVS, CDR2 FQNEAQ. CDR3 in DNA: TGTGCCAGCAGCCCATCGGGGAGCAATCAGCCCCAGCATTTT. This sequence encodes CASSPSGSNQPQHF. The whole variable domain, remainder taken from reference TRBV7-8 and TRBJ1-5, is GAGVSQSPRYKVAKRGQDVALRCDPISGHVSLFWYQQALGQGPEFLTYFQNEAQLDKSGLPSDRFFAERPEGSVSTLKIQRTQQEDSAVYLCASSPSGSNQPQHFGDGTRLSIL.

The genes are TRBV5-8 and TRBJ2-1; TRBD2 agrees at 9 bases. CDR1 SGHTS and CDR2 YDEGEE come from the germline V gene. CDR3 length: 14 amino acids. With V trimmed by 4 bases and J by 9 bases, 8 bases remained unmatched. Here the CDR3 reads CASSRGRARGEQFF. The CDR3 DNA reads as TGTGCCAGCAGCCGCGGGAGGGCCAGAGGTGAGCAGTTCTTC.